The 18 T cell receptor beta chains below come from one sample, sequenced in a study of T cell changes during pregnancy in multiple sclerosis. Sequencing was performed with immunoSEQ multiplex PCR; in TCRdb, only in-frame clones are kept and a portion is missing. In the table there are roughly 100,000 clones, roughly 93% of which are singletons. Specimen: peripheral blood, collected after pregnancy. These receptors came from a female donor with multiple sclerosis, enrolled in a pregnancy study.

The rearrangement joins TRBV6-1 to TRBJ2-5, with D possibly TRBD1 on 7 matching bases. The J call may not be correct, given that the DNA end is closer to TRBJ2-7. The germline V gene encodes CDR1 MNHNS and CDR2 SASEGT. CDR3 length: 14 residues. The CDR3 DNA sequence: TGTGCCAGCGGAGGAGGGGGCAGCTTATACGAGCAGTACTTC. The encoded protein is CASGGGGSLYEQYF.

CDR3 residues: CSGQTGTQYF. CDR3 in DNA: TGCAGCGGACAAACCGGGACCCAGTACTTC. This chain joins TRBV29-1 and TRBJ2-5; D is unclear. In germline, CDR1 is SQVTM, CDR2 ANQGSEA. The CDR3 spans 10 residues. V shed 7 bases and J shed 7 bases, with 10 bases lying between them.

The chain links TRBV28 to TRBJ1-2; possibly TRBD1 for D (6 bases). V gave up 8 bases and J gave up 4 bases, with 20 bases separating them. Germline V gives CDR1 MDHEN, CDR2 SYDVKM. This CDR3 has 15 residues. CDR3 sequence reads: CASPRQEQDFYGYTF. The CDR3 coding sequence is TGTGCCAGCCCAAGACAGGAACAAGACTTCTATGGCTACACCTTC.

The chain has TRBV2 and TRBJ1-1, with TRBD1 matching 9 bases. Unmatched junction bases numbered 12, after V lost 10 bases and J lost 0 bases. Germline V CDR1 and CDR2: SNHLY, FYNNEI. This CDR3 contains 16 residues. The CDR3 sequence: CATNRGTGWLNTEAFF. As DNA, the CDR3 is TGTGCCACCAACCGTGGGACAGGGTGGTTGAACACTGAAGCTTTCTTT.

The rearrangement uses TRBV4-1 and TRBJ2-2; D is perhaps TRBD2 (5 bases). CDR3 length: 15 amino acids. The germline V gene encodes CDR1 MGHRA and CDR2 YSYEKL. The germline V and J ends were trimmed by 3 bases and 6 bases, with 14 bases remaining between them. The CDR3 loop reads CASSHEGGAPGELFF. CDR3 sequence (DNA): TGCGCCAGCAGCCACGAAGGAGGCGCCCCCGGGGAGCTGTTTTTT.

This clone was detected a few times. The chain carries TRBV27 and TRBJ2-2; a weak D match, TRBD2 (6 bases). Trimming took 7 bases from V and 5 from J, leaving 17 bases between them. Germline values: CDR1 MNHEY, CDR2 SMNVEV (reference sequence). The CDR3 is made up of 15 amino acids. In DNA, the CDR3 is TGTGCCAGCACCCCGGGAGACTCCGTAACCGGGGAGCTGTTTTTT. It encodes CASTPGDSVTGELFF.

The chain couples TRBV7-2 to TRBJ2-1; 11 nucleotides line up with TRBD1. V lost 6 bases, J lost 2 bases, and 3 bases stayed unmatched. This CDR3 is 15 amino acids long. Germline V gives CDR1 SGHTA, CDR2 FQGNSA. CDR3 region: CASSWDRGAYNEQFF. The CDR3 bases are TGTGCCAGCAGTTGGGACAGGGGGGCCTACAATGAGCAGTTCTTC.

The chain is built from TRBV28 and TRBJ2-3, with a weak D call TRBD2 (6 bases). The CDR3 sequence is 13 residues long. Germline assignment: CDR1 MDHEN and CDR2 SYDVKM. V lost 4 bases to trimming and J lost 3 bases, with 8 bases between them. The CDR3 bases are TGTGCCAGCAGTTCCGGGGGTACAGATACGCAGTATTTT. This translates into CASSSGGTDTQYF. Full variable domain (missing parts from reference TRBV28 and TRBJ2-3): DVKVTQSSRYLVKRTGEKVFLECVQDMDHENMFWYRQDPGLGLRLIYFSYDVKMKEKGDIPEGYSVSREKKERFSLILESASTNQTSMYLCASSSGGTDTQYFGPGTRLTVL.

The chain uses TRBV27 and TRBJ1-1, with D perhaps TRBD1 (5 bases). The CDR3 is 16 amino acids. Per germline, CDR1 MNHEY and CDR2 SMNVEV (reference sequence). Trimming took off 4 bases at V and 5 bases at J, with 20 bases between the two ends. The CDR3: CASSSPSAGYRTEAFF. In DNA, the CDR3 is TGTGCCAGCAGTTCACCGAGTGCAGGGTATCGAACTGAAGCTTTCTTT.

V and J are TRBV10-2 and TRBJ2-7; D is perhaps TRBD1 (6 bases). V was trimmed by 8 bases and J by 0 bases, leaving 14 bases between them. The CDR3 contains 14 residues. Germline V gene data show CDR1 as WSHSY and CDR2 as SAAADI. The CDR3, as DNA: TGCGCCAGCGGGGTAGACAGGAGCTCCTACGAGCAGTACTTC. Translating gives CASGVDRSSYEQYF.

The rearrangement links TRBV2 to TRBJ2-1; the D gene is possibly TRBD2 (6 bases). Germline assignment: CDR1 SNHLY and CDR2 FYNNEI. Trimming cost V 6 bases and J 8 bases, with 20 bases left between them. This CDR3 has 15 residues. The CDR3: CASRYPGLGVDEQFF. The DNA for the CDR3 is TGTGCCAGCAGATATCCGGGACTGGGGGTGGATGAGCAGTTCTTC.

CDR3 in amino acids: CASSPSGQLYNEQFF. The CDR3 region has the DNA TGTGCCAGCTCACCCTCGGGACAGCTATACAATGAGCAGTTCTTC. V usage is TRBV18 and J usage is TRBJ2-1, with TRBD1 matching over 7 bases. V shed 3 bases, J shed 4 bases, and the junction held 6 bases outside the gene matches. This CDR3 is built from 15 residues. Germline V lookup: CDR1 KGHSH, CDR2 LQKENI.

The J gene is TRBJ1-2, the V gene TRBV27; 9 bases match TRBD1. The V segment lost 5 bases and the J segment 3 bases; nucleotides outside the gene matches: 4. This CDR3 is 14 amino acids long. Germline CDR1 is MNHEY and CDR2 is SMNVEV (reference sequence). This CDR3 is CASSPRTGDYGYTF. Here the CDR3 DNA reads TGTGCCAGCAGTCCTCGGACAGGGGACTATGGCTACACCTTC.

This chain joins TRBV12-1 and TRBJ2-1; the table gives TRBD1 as D, unverified against the DNA. TRBV12-1 is described as a pseudogene. The CDR3 spans 13 residues. The CDR3 is CASSWGHHNEQFF. The CDR3 DNA is TGTGCCAGCAGCTGGGGACACCACAATGAGCAGTTCTTC.

The chain links TRBV11-3 to TRBJ2-3, with D uncertain. Germline CDR1 and CDR2: SGHNT and YENEEA. The V and J ends lost 1 base and 7 bases respectively, with 15 bases between them. This CDR3 comprises 15 residues. In DNA, the CDR3 is TGTGCCAGCAGCTTAGGCCCCCCGCGATCGCATACGCAGTATTTT. It codes for CASSLGPPRSHTQYF.

The chain uses TRBV27 and TRBJ2-2; D is perhaps TRBD2 (6 bases). Looked up from germline, CDR1 is MNHEY and CDR2 is SMNVEV (reference sequence). The V end was cut by 6 bases, the J end by 1 base, with 15 bases between. The CDR3 has 16 amino acids. In DNA, the CDR3 is TGTGCCAGCAGGCCCCGAAGCGGGCGGAACACCGGGGAGCTGTTTTTT. Residues: CASRPRSGRNTGELFF.

The rearrangement uses TRBV28 and TRBJ2-7; 8 nucleotides match TRBD1. The CDR3 is 13 residues long. V lost 6 bases to trimming and J lost 7 bases; unmatched junction nucleotides: 8. Germline CDR1 is MDHEN and CDR2 is SYDVKM. DNA of the CDR3: TGTGCCAGCAGCCCTAACAGGGGGGAAGAGCAGTACTTC. This codes for CASSPNRGEEQYF.

The count of this clone is one. The CDR3 region has the DNA TGCGCCAGCAGCTTACTAGCGGCACCCTCCTACGAGCAGTACTTC. Its translation is CASSLLAAPSYEQYF. The V call is TRBV5-1, the J call TRBJ2-7; 8 nucleotides agree with TRBD2. Germline loops: CDR1 SGHRS, CDR2 YFSETQ. CDR3 length: 15 residues. With 2 bases clipped from V and 0 bases from J, the junction kept 4 bases outside the gene matches.